The sequence of this T cell receptor beta chain was determined in a study of blood T cell repertoires in COVID-19. About the research overall: From T cells, B-cell-depleted T cells, or PBMCs came the material, which was cDNA or gDNA.

CDR1 and CDR2 (germline): LNHDA, SQIVND (reference sequence). The CDR3 contains 15 residues. V shed 6 bases, J shed 2 bases, and the junction held 6 bases outside the gene matches. In the original analysis: Estimation of nucleated cell counts was performed using reference gene primer amplification. Sequencing used immunoSEQ multiplex PCR; TCRdb keeps in-frame clones, though not all of them. V and J calls and clone size come straight from that table; D and trimming were deduced from the DNA. The profile covers 42,000 or so clones, with more than 70% appearing a single time and 2% to 2.5% taken by the ten largest.

V usage is TRBV19 and J usage is TRBJ2-3; 9 nucleotides line up with TRBD2. The sequenced material came from peripheral blood. This clonotype originated in a human donor in a cohort sampled during active COVID-19. DNA for the CDR3: TGTGCCAGTAGGAGTCTAGCGGGGATCACAGATACGCAGTATTTT. This codes for CASRSLAGITDTQYF.